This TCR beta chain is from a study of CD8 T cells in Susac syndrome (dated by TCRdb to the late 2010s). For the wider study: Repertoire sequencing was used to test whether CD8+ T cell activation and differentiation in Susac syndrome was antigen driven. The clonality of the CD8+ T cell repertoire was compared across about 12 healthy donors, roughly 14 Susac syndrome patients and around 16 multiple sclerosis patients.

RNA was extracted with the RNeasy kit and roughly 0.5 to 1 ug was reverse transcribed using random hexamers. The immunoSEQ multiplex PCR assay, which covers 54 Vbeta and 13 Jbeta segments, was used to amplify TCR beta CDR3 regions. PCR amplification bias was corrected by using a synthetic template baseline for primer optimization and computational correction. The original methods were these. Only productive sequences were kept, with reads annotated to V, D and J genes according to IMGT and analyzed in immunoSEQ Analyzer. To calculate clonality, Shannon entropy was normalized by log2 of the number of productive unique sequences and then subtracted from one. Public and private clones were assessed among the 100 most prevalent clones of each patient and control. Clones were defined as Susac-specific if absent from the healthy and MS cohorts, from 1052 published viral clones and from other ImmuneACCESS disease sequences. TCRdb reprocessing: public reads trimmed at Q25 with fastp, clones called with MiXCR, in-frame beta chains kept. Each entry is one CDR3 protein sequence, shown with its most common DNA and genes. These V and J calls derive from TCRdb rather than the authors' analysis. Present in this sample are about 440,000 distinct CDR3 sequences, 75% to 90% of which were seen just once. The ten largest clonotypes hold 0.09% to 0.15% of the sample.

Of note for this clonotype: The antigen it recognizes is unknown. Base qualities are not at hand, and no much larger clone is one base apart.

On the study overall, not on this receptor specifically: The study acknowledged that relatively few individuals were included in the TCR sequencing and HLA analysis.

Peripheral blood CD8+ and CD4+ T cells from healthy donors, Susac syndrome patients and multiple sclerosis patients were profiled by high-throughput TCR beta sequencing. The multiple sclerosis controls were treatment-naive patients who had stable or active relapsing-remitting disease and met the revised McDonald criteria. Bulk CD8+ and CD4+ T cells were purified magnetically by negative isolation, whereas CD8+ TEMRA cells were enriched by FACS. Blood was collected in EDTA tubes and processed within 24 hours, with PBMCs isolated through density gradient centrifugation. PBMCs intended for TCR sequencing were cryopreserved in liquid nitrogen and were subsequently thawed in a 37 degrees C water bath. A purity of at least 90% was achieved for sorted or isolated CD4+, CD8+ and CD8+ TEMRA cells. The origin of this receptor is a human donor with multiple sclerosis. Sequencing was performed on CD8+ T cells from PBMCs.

The DNA reads TGTGCCAGCAGCTTAGCCCTACTGTGGGACCGAACTTATCATGGCTACACCTTC. This encodes CASSLALLWDRTYHGYTF. The rearranged segments are TRBV7-9 and TRBJ1-2, with a weak D call of TRBD1 (5 bases match). V was cut back by 0 bases and J by 6 bases, leaving a gap of 23 bases between them. CDR1 and CDR2 are drawn from the germline V gene (reference sequence): SEHNR, FQNEAQ. From the cysteine up to the phenylalanine, the CDR3 has a length of 18 residues. CDR3 DNA only is kept here, 54 bases in frame from base 1.